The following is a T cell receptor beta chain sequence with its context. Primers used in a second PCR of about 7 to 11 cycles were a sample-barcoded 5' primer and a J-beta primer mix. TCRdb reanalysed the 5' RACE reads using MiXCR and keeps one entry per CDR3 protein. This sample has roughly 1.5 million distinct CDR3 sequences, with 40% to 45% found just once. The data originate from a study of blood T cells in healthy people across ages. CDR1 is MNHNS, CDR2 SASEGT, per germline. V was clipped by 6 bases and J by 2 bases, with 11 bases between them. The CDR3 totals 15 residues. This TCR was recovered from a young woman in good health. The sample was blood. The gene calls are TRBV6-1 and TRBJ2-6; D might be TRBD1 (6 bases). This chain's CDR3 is CASSYRATGANVLTF. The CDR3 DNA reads TGTGCCAGCAGCTACAGGGCTACTGGGGCCAACGTCCTGACTTTC.